This record concerns one T cell receptor beta chain sequence. Some clones are missing from TCRdb's copy, which holds only in-frame ones; the method was immunoSEQ multiplex PCR. Of roughly 250,000 clones in the sample, roughly 80% were seen once. This sample stems from a study of blood T cell repertoires in COVID-19. As for the study in general: The study drew acute and convalescent COVID-19 samples from the United States, Italy and Spain.

J was trimmed by 5 bases and V by 4 bases; bases with no gene match: 3. CDR3 length: 15 amino acids. Looked up from germline, CDR1 is SEHNR and CDR2 is FQNEAQ (reference sequence). This chain joins TRBV7-9 and TRBJ2-5; 14 bases are shared with TRBD2. Specimen: peripheral blood. This clonotype was sampled from an elderly woman with active or convalescent COVID-19. CDR3 protein: CASSSGLAGVETQYF. For the CDR3, the DNA is TGTGCCAGCAGCTCGGGACTAGCGGGAGTTGAGACCCAGTACTTC.